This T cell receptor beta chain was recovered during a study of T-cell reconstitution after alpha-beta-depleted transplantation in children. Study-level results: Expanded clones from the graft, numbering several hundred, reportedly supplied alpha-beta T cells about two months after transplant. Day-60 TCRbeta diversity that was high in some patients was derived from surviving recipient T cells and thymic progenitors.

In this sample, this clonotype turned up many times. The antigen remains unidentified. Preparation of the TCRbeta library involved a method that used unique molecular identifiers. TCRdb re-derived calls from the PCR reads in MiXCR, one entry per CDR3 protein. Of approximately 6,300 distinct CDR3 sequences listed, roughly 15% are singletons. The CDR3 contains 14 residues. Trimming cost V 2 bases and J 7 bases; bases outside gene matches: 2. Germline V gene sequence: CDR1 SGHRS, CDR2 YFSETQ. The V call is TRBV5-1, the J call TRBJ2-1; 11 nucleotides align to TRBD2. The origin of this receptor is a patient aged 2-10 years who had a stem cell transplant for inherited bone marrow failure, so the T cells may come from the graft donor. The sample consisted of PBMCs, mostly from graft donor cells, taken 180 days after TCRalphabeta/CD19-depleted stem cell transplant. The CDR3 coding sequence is TGCGCCAGCAGCTTTATAGCGGGAGGGAATGAGCAGTTCTTC. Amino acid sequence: CASSFIAGGNEQFF.